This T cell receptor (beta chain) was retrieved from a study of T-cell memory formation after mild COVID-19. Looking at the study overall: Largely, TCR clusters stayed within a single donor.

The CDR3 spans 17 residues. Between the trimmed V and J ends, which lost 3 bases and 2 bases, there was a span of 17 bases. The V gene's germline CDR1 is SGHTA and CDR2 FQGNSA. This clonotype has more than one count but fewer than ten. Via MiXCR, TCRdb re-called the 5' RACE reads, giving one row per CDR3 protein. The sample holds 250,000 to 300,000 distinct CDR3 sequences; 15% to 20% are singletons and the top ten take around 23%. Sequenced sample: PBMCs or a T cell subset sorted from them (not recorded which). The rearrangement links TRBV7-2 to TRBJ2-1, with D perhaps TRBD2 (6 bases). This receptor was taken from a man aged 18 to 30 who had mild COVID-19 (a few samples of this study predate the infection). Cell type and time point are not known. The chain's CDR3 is CASSFGAGRGPYNEQFF. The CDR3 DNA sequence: TGTGCCAGCAGCTTCGGAGCCGGGCGGGGCCCCTACAATGAGCAGTTCTTC.